A single sample gave rise to the 7 T cell receptor beta chains below, sequenced in a study of blood T cell repertoires in COVID-19. Only in-frame clones appear in the TCRdb table, and some are missing; sequencing was by immunoSEQ multiplex PCR. The sample gives around 200,000 clones, approximately 85% of which show up once; 6.2% is in the top ten. The sequenced material came from PBMCs or T cells enriched from blood (not recorded which). Receptors originate from a man between 35 and 55 years old who had recovered from COVID-19.

This sequence joins TRBV9 and TRBJ1-1, with 12 bases identical to TRBD1. Losses at the gene ends were 2 bases for V and 3 bases for J; bases not matched to a gene: 8. The germline V gene has CDR1 SGDLS and CDR2 YYNGEE. The CDR3 runs 17 residues. CDR3 loop: CASSVGTGGADDTEAFF. CDR3 in DNA: TGTGCCAGCAGCGTCGGGACAGGGGGCGCCGACGACACTGAAGCTTTCTTT.

J is TRBJ1-5 and V is TRBV9; D is ambiguous. Trimming pared 4 bases from V and 8 bases from J, leaving 16 bases between. This CDR3 comprises 14 residues. Germline CDR1 reads SGDLS; CDR2 reads YYNGEE. The CDR3 sequence is CASSPGPVQEPQHF. In nucleotides, the CDR3 is TGTGCCAGCAGCCCCGGCCCCGTCCAGGAGCCCCAGCATTTT.

This clone was seen a handful of times. This rearrangement joins TRBV6-5 to TRBJ1-6, with 8 bases lining up with TRBD1. CDR1 is MNHEY, CDR2 SVGAGI, per germline. This CDR3 contains 13 residues. The junction had 4 bases not matched to a gene; V was cut back by 10 bases and J by 5 bases. CDR3: CATGTGNNSPLHF. The CDR3 DNA is TGTGCCACTGGGACAGGAAATAATTCACCCCTCCACTTT.

The rearrangement links TRBV7-8 to TRBJ2-7; D is unclear. Germline values: CDR1 SGHVS, CDR2 FQNEAQ. Trimming took off 1 base at V and 0 bases at J, with 7 bases between the two ends. CDR3 length equals 14 residues. Written as DNA, the CDR3 is TGTGCCAGCAGCTTAGGGCGGTACTCCTACGAGCAGTACTTC. It translates to CASSLGRYSYEQYF.

This CDR3 reads CASTPSQGSRAPLHF. Written as DNA, the CDR3 is TGTGCCAGTACCCCTTCACAGGGGAGCCGAGCACCCCTCCACTTT. The V and J genes are TRBV19 and TRBJ1-6; 7 nucleotides align to TRBD1. The CDR3 is 15 residues long. Losses at the gene ends were 7 bases for V and 11 bases for J; bases not matched to a gene: 14. The germline CDR1 and CDR2 sequences are LNHDA and SQIVND (reference sequence).

In this sample, this clone turned up a few times. The chain recombines TRBV11-2 with TRBJ2-2, with D uncertain. The ends were cut back, 1 base at V and 8 bases at J, with 8 bases in the middle. Germline V CDR1 and CDR2: SGHAT, FQNNGV. The CDR3 loop spans 13 amino acids. The CDR3 loop is CASSLVRGGELFF. The CDR3 nucleotides read TGTGCCAGCAGCTTAGTACGAGGAGGGGAGCTGTTTTTT. The entire variable domain, with the rest obtained from reference TRBV11-2 and TRBJ2-2, is as follows: EAGVAQSPRYKIIEKRQSVAFWCNPISGHATLYWYQQILGQGPKLLIQFQNNGVVDDSQLPKDRFSAERLKGVDSTLKIQPAKLEDSAVYLCASSLVRGGELFFGEGSRLTVL.

With respect to this clone: A read error may account for a junction end that differs from germline. V and J are TRBV6-1 and TRBJ1-1; 7 nucleotides agree with TRBD1. Germline assignment: CDR1 MNHNS and CDR2 SASEGT. This CDR3 contains 11 residues. CDR3 loop: CASREGQVAFF. The DNA for the CDR3 is TGTGCCAGCAGGGAAGGACAGGTAGCTTTCTTT.